The T cell receptor beta chain under discussion was sequenced for a study of shared clonotypes between healthy human individuals. The split of CD4+ cells yielded CD45RA+ naive and CD45RA-negative memory subsets. The authors split each subset's genomic DNA evenly across several immunoSEQ plates. Using immunoSEQ multiplex PCR, the repertoire was profiled, and TCRdb retains in-frame clones only, with some absent. Here the sample spans about 680,000 clones, approximately 73% being singletons. The sequencing input was memory CD4+ T cells sorted from blood. The subset was: CD45RA-negative fraction. The receptor comes from a woman in her 30s in good health.

CDR3 amino acids: CASWRINQPQHF. The CDR3 DNA sequence: TGTGCCAGCTGGAGAATCAATCAGCCCCAGCATTTT. This chain links TRBV27 with TRBJ1-5; D gene ambiguous. This CDR3 contains 12 residues. Germline values: CDR1 MNHEY, CDR2 SMNVEV (reference sequence). With 8 bases removed from V and 3 bases from J, the gap between germline ends came to 8 bases.